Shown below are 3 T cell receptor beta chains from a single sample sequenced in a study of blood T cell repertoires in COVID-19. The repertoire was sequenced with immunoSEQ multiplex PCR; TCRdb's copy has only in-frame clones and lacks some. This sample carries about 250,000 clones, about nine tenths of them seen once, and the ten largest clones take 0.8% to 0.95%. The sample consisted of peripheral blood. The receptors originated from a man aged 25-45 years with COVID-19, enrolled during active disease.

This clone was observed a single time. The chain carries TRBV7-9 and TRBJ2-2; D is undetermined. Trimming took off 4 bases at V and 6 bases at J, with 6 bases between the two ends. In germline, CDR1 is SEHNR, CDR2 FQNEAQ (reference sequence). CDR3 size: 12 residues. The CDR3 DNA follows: TGTGCCAGCAGCTCACGGGCCGGGGAGCTGTTTTTT. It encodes CASSSRAGELFF.

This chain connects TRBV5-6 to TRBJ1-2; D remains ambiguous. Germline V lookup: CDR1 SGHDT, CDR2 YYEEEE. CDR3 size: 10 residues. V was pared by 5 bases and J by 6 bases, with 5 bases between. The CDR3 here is CASSGNGYTF. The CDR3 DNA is TGTGCCAGCAGTGGCAATGGCTACACCTTC. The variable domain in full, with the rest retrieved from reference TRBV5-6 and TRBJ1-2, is DAGVTQSPTHLIKTRGQQVTLRCSPKSGHDTVSWYQQALGQGPQFIFQYYEEEERQRGNFPDRFSGHQFPNYSSELNVNALLLGDSALYLCASSGNGYTFGSGTRLTVV.

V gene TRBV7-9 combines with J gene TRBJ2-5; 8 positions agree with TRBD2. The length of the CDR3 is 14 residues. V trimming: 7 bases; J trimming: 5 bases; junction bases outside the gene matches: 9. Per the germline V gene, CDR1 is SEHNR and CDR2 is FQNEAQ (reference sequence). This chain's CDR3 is CASIPGRGAETQYF. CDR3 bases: TGTGCCAGCATTCCCGGGCGGGGGGCCGAGACCCAGTACTTC.